This entry concerns a single T cell receptor (beta chain). This receptor's antigen is unknown. The sample holds no much larger clone one base away, and base qualities are not on file. The CDR3 regions of human TCRbeta chains were analyzed by immunosequencing. For the original study's pipeline: TCRs in the repertoires were compared against a reference library of SARS-CoV-2-specific TCRs that had been generated with the MIRA antigen-specificity platform. Breadth meant the fraction of unique TCRs that were SARS-CoV-2-associated, whereas depth meant the fraction of total T cells that were SARS-CoV-2-associated. Each spike-specific TCR was assigned to its reactive spike region and to a CD4 or CD8 class using the MIRA data. Log10-transformed breadth and depth values were compared by one-way ANOVA with Sidak's multiple comparisons tests. Entries here come from immuneACCESS through TCRdb and include only in-frame sequences with V and J called. Some clones fail to appear in such tables; in the studies checked, an unresolved V gene covers under half of the shortfall, and the cause of the remainder is unknown. V and J calls and clone size are copied from that table; D and trimming were computed from the DNA. In this sample the table shows about 150,000 clones, roughly nine tenths of which occur a single time. The top ten constitute about 7.5% of the sample.

This sample is part of a study of T cell responses to AZD1222 COVID-19 vaccine listed by TCRdb under 2021. With respect to the entire study: TCR sequencing was performed for 230 to 250 trial participants, of whom around 200 were given two doses of AZD1222 and 26 were given two doses of MenACWY control vaccine. Trial participants were enrolled into age subgroups of 18-55, 56-69 and 70-plus years, which contained about 150, 27 and 61 TCR-sequenced participants, respectively.

Study-level results and caveats: Only five or six AZD1222 recipients were SARS-CoV-2 seropositive at baseline, limiting conclusions about previously exposed vaccinees. Participants were mostly white British, with more females than males. The authors suggested clonal diversity may have been underestimated. Vaccine-associated CD4 TCRs spanned the whole spike protein, with dominant responses in regions 160-218 and 743-854. No day 14 peak-response samples were available, so repertoires were characterized only after the peak T cell response. A significant rise in spike-specific TCR breadth and depth was observed after two AZD1222 doses relative to day 0 and relative to MenACWY recipients. Reportedly, almost half of the unique spike-specific TCRs recognized epitopes lying outside the regions that are mutated in the B.1.351 and B.1.1.7 variants. In the small 56-69-year group, the increase in depth fell short of significance, most likely because of low power.

Read against the paper, the sample's time point label means: about 28 days (+/-7) after the second vaccine dose. Explained via the paper, the treatment or condition label denotes: meningococcal conjugate vaccine given as trial control. Vaccinee samples came from UK trials COV001 and COV002, including a single-blind randomized controlled phase 2/3 trial of AZD1222 (ChAdOx1 nCoV-19) in healthy adults. Trial participant PBMC samples were collected at day 0 and day 28 after the second dose for TCRbeta chain sequencing. CDR1 and CDR2, looked up from the germline V gene, are SGHTS and YDEGEE. The CDR3 runs 15 residues from the cysteine to the phenylalanine. The kept DNA is CDR3 alone, 45 bases in frame from the first base. After removal of 2 bases from V and 2 bases from J, the junction retains 4 bases not matched to a gene.

Sequenced here: peripheral blood, sampled 28 days after the second dose of the MenACWY control vaccine. The clonotype was recovered from an adult who received the MenACWY meningococcal vaccine as a control. In this chain, TRBV5-8 is recombined with TRBJ1-5; 7 bases in the middle match TRBD1. The CDR3 is CASSLTGVGNQPQHF. The DNA sequence is TGTGCCAGCAGCTTAACAGGGGTCGGCAATCAGCCCCAGCATTTT.